The next 4 T cell receptor beta chains were all read from a single sample in a study of blood T cell repertoires in COVID-19. Produced via immunoSEQ multiplex PCR; TCRdb's table is partial and in-frame only. The profile shows approximately 300,000 clones, more than 85% of them singletons. The sample consisted of PBMCs or T cells enriched from blood (not recorded which). The receptors stem from a woman aged 25-40 years who had recovered from COVID-19.

CDR3 nucleotide sequence: TGTGCCAGCAGTCAACAGGGGTCATACACTGAAGCTTTCTTT. As protein: CASSQQGSYTEAFF. The chain is built from TRBV6-2 or TRBV6-3 and TRBJ1-1, with 7 bases aligning to TRBD1. This CDR3 has 14 residues. In germline, CDR1 is MNHEY, CDR2 SVGEGT. Trimming took 5 bases from V and 3 from J; bases not matched to a gene: 6.

This chain joins TRBV7-3 and TRBJ2-1, with D possibly TRBD2 on 5 matching bases. CDR1 SGHTA and CDR2 FQGTGA come from the germline V gene. The CDR3 spans 16 residues. The ends were cut back, 5 bases at V and 2 bases at J, with 16 bases in the middle. CDR3 amino acids: CASSPLRESPYNEQFF. Written as DNA, the CDR3 is TGTGCCAGCAGCCCCCTCCGGGAATCCCCCTACAATGAGCAGTTCTTC.

The chain links TRBV4-2 to TRBJ2-3; 8 nucleotides align to TRBD2. Germline V gives CDR1 LGHNA, CDR2 YNFKEQ. The CDR3 loop spans 17 amino acids. After removal of 0 bases from V and 2 bases from J, the junction contained 7 bases not matched to a gene. The chain's CDR3 is CASSQDARGGFTDTQYF. CDR3 bases: TGTGCCAGCAGCCAAGACGCTCGCGGGGGGTTCACAGATACGCAGTATTTT.

A note on this clone: Other DNA sequences within the sample encode an identical CDR3. For the CDR3, the DNA is TGTGCCAGCAGCGTAGGGTCGGGGAGCACAGATACGCAGTATTTT. Protein product: CASSVGSGSTDTQYF. This chain uses TRBV9 with TRBJ2-3, with D tentatively TRBD2 (5 bases). The V gene lost 0 bases and the J gene lost 0 bases, with 8 bases spanning the gap. The CDR3 loop spans 15 amino acids. The V gene's germline CDR1 is SGDLS and CDR2 YYNGEE.